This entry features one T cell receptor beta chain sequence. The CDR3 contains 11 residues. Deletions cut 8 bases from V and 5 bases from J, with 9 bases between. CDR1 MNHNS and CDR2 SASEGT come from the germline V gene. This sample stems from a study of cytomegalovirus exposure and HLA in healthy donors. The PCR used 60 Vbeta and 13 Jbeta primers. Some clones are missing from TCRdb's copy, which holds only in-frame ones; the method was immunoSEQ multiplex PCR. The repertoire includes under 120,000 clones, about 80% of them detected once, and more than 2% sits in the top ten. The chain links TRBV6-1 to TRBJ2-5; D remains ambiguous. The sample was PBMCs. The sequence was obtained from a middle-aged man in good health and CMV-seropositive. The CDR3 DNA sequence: TGTGCCAGCTCGACAACGGAGACCCAGTACTTC. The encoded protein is CASSTTETQYF.